The entry below describes one TCR beta chain. Between the trimmed V and J ends, which lost 3 bases and 3 bases, there was a span of 12 bases. Germline V gene data show CDR1 as MGHDK and CDR2 as SYGVNS. The length of the CDR3 is 15 residues. The assay was immunoSEQ multiplex PCR, and TCRdb's table has in-frame clones only and misses some. Among about 980,000 clones listed, less than 85% were seen once. These data belong to a study of shared clonotypes between healthy human individuals. V is TRBV25-1 and J is TRBJ1-3; no definite D call. The TCR was taken from a man in his late teens or twenties in good health. The sequencing input was memory CD4+ T cells sorted from blood. Subset here: CD45RA-negative fraction. The CDR3 nucleotides are TGTGCCAGCAGTGATATCGTACCAGGTGGAAACACCATATATTTT. Translated: CASSDIVPGGNTIYF.